This T cell receptor (beta chain) was documented in a study of cytomegalovirus exposure and HLA in healthy donors. With 2 bases removed from V and 4 bases from J, the gap between germline ends came to 12 bases. The germline CDR1 and CDR2 sequences are LNHDA and SQIVND (reference sequence). The CDR3 loop spans 15 amino acids. Study-level results: Among immune exposure information, only CMV serostatus was available.

About this clone itself: Its antigen is not known.

A multiplex PCR was run with 60 Vbeta primers and 13 Jbeta primers. Measured with immunoSEQ multiplex PCR; TCRdb has only the in-frame clones, and not every one. The sample totals about 170,000 clones. The sequencing sample was made of PBMCs. The sequence derives from a woman in her sixties or seventies in good health and CMV-seronegative. The rearrangement uses TRBV19 and TRBJ1-5; tentative D call: TRBD1 (5 bases). The CDR3 loop is CASSISNRPNQPQHF. CDR3 in DNA: TGTGCCAGTAGTATATCGAACAGGCCGAATCAGCCCCAGCATTTT.